This T cell receptor (beta chain) was recovered during a study of CD8 T cells in Susac syndrome. With random hexamers, reverse transcription was performed on about 0.45 to 1 ug of RNA. Coverage of TCR beta CDR3 amplification by immunoSEQ multiplex PCR extended to 54 Vbeta and 13 Jbeta. TCRdb called the immunoSEQ multiplex PCR reads again in MiXCR, with one record for every CDR3 protein. The profile shows some 120,000 distinct CDR3 sequences, about 94% of them singletons. Germline values: CDR1 LGHDT, CDR2 YNNKEL (reference sequence). The CDR3 consists of 15 residues. Trimming cost V 6 bases and J 6 bases; bases outside gene matches: 9.

What was sequenced was CD4+ T cells from PBMCs. The chain employs TRBV3-1 and TRBJ2-2, with 8 bases fitting TRBD1. This TCR derives from a human donor with multiple sclerosis. The CDR3: CASSYSGGAPGELFF. The CDR3 bases are TGTGCCAGCAGTTATTCAGGGGGCGCCCCCGGGGAGCTGTTTTTT.